This T cell receptor beta chain is drawn from a study of T cell responses to AZD1222 COVID-19 vaccine. Clones were sequenced by immunoSEQ multiplex PCR, and TCRdb holds only the in-frame ones, with some missing. Among over 110,000 clones listed, 90% were seen once. Concerning this clone: What it recognizes is unknown.

Points from the study as a whole: Females made up more of the donors, who were largely white British, and clonal diversity may have come out too low.

V shed 6 bases and J shed 0 bases, with 17 bases lying between them. This CDR3 is built from 16 residues. Germline values: CDR1 MNHEY, CDR2 SMNVEV (reference sequence). Specimen: peripheral blood, collected 28 days after the second AZD1222 dose. This chain joins TRBV27 and TRBJ1-1; tentative D call: TRBD1 (5 bases). This receptor was obtained from an adult who received the AZD1222 COVID-19 vaccine. Written as DNA, the CDR3 is TGTGCCAGCAGCCCATTAGACAGAAGCTTGAACACTGAAGCTTTCTTT. Translation gives CASSPLDRSLNTEAFF.